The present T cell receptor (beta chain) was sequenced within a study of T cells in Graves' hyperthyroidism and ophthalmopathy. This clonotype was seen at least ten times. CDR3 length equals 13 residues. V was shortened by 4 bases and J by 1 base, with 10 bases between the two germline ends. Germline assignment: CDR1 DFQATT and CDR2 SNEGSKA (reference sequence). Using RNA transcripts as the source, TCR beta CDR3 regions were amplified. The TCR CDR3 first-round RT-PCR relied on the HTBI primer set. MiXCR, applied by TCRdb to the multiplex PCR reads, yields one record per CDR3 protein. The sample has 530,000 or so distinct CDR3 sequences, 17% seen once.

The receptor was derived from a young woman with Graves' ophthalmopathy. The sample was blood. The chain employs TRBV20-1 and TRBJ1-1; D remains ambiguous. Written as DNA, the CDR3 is TGCAGTGCTAACGGGCTCCGGAACACTGAAGCTTTCTTT. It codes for CSANGLRNTEAFF.